The 12 T cell receptor beta chains below were found in one sample sequenced in a study of control samples from healthy donors and cancer patients. Libraries were prepared by immunoSEQ multiplex PCR; TCRdb keeps only in-frame clonotypes and omits some of them. The table lists fewer than 200,000 clones, more than 90% of them singletons. The sample consisted of blood. These TCRs come from a man in his thirties or forties in good health.

J is TRBJ2-6 and V is TRBV28; D possibly corresponds to TRBD1 (6 bases). The V and J ends lost 5 bases and 3 bases respectively, with 11 bases between them. Germline values: CDR1 MDHEN, CDR2 SYDVKM. The CDR3 is made up of 15 amino acids. Here the CDR3 reads CASSGGAGGANVLTF. CDR3 bases: TGTGCCAGCAGTGGGGGCGCGGGTGGGGCCAACGTCCTGACTTTC.

This clone showed up just once. V and J are TRBV7-6 and TRBJ2-5, with 9 bases aligning to TRBD2. Looked up from germline, CDR1 is SGHVS and CDR2 is FNYEAQ. Trimming cost V 1 base and J 3 bases; bases outside gene matches: 9. The length of the CDR3 is 17 residues. This chain's CDR3 is CASSLVEAGGPEETQYF. The CDR3 DNA sequence: TGTGCCAGCAGCTTAGTAGAGGCGGGGGGGCCAGAAGAGACCCAGTACTTC.

The sample holds a few counts of this clone. This chain uses TRBV2 with TRBJ2-4; D perhaps matches TRBD2 (5 bases). The ends were cut back, 3 bases at V and 1 base at J, with 13 bases in the middle. The CDR3 totals 16 residues. The germline V gene encodes CDR1 SNHLY and CDR2 FYNNEI. The CDR3 DNA sequence: TGTGCCAGCAGTGATTTAACTAGTCAGGCCAAAAACATTCAGTACTTC. Translating gives CASSDLTSQAKNIQYF.

V is TRBV5-1 and J is TRBJ1-1, with D perhaps matching TRBD1 (5 bases). This CDR3 is built from 14 residues. Per the germline V gene, CDR1 is SGHRS and CDR2 is YFSETQ. Trimming shortened V by 4 bases and J by 3 bases, and 13 bases separated the two germline ends. The CDR3 loop reads CASSVAGADTEAFF. CDR3 bases: TGCGCCAGCAGCGTGGCTGGGGCTGACACTGAAGCTTTCTTT.

J is TRBJ1-5 and V is TRBV7-2; a weak D match, TRBD1 (5 bases). The germline CDR1 and CDR2 sequences are SGHTA and FQGNSA. With 2 bases removed from V and 0 bases from J, the gap between germline ends came to 11 bases. There are 16 residues in the CDR3. The CDR3 loop is CASSLSGGYSNQPQHF. The CDR3 nucleotides read TGTGCCAGCAGCTTATCGGGGGGATATAGCAATCAGCCCCAGCATTTT.

This chain links TRBV10-3 with TRBJ1-1; 8 bases agree with TRBD1. The V and J ends lost 7 bases and 5 bases, in that order; junction bases with no gene match: 9. The germline CDR1 and CDR2 sequences are ENHRY and SYGVKD. The CDR3 has 14 amino acids. CDR3 loop: CAINPTGDGTEAFF. DNA of the CDR3: TGTGCCATCAATCCGACAGGGGATGGGACTGAAGCTTTCTTT.

The V call is TRBV19, the J call TRBJ1-5, with D possibly TRBD1 on 6 matching bases. This CDR3 comprises 15 residues. The germline V and J ends were trimmed by 0 bases and 4 bases, with 10 bases remaining between them. Germline V gene sequence: CDR1 LNHDA, CDR2 SQIVND (reference sequence). CDR3 loop: CASSIEGARNQPQHF. In DNA, the CDR3 is TGTGCCAGTAGTATAGAGGGGGCTAGGAATCAGCCCCAGCATTTT.

The table lists this clone with a count of one. The rearrangement links TRBV6-2 or TRBV6-3 to TRBJ1-6; 9 positions agree with TRBD1. CDR3 length: 15 residues. CDR1 MNHEY and CDR2 SVGEGT come from the germline V gene. J gave up 8 bases and V 2 bases, and 4 bases lay outside the gene matches. CDR3: CASSYLTGGDSPLHF. CDR3 in DNA: TGTGCCAGCAGTTACCTAACAGGGGGCGATTCACCCCTCCACTTT.

The gene calls are TRBV30 and TRBJ1-6; 9 positions agree with TRBD1. This CDR3 region has 14 residues. V trimming: 3 bases; J trimming: 8 bases; junction bases outside the gene matches: 5. CDR1 GTSNPN and CDR2 SVGIG come from the germline V gene (reference sequence). CDR3: CAWSEYRGHSPLHF. CDR3 DNA sequence: TGTGCCTGGAGCGAGTACAGGGGGCATTCACCCCTCCACTTT. Full variable domain (missing parts from reference TRBV30 and TRBJ1-6): SQTIHQWPATLVQPVGSPLSLECTVEGTSNPNLYWYRQAAGRGLQLLFYSVGIGQISSEVPQNLSASRPQDRQFILSSKKLLLSDSGFYLCAWSEYRGHSPLHFGNGTRLTVT.

The V gene is TRBV25-1, the J gene TRBJ1-1; D unresolved. The CDR3 has 12 residues. CDR1 is MGHDK, CDR2 SYGVNS, per germline. The V end lost 6 bases, the J end lost 4 bases, and 9 bases lay between the germline ends. CDR3 loop: CASREGGTEAFF. DNA for the CDR3: TGTGCCAGCAGGGAGGGAGGCACTGAAGCTTTCTTT.

V is TRBV19 and J is TRBJ2-2, with D possibly being TRBD1 or TRBD2 (6 bases each). V was shortened by 9 bases and J by 3 bases, with 20 bases between the two germline ends. The V gene's germline CDR1 is LNHDA and CDR2 SQIVND (reference sequence). This CDR3 has 16 residues. In nucleotides, the CDR3 is TGTGCCAGCAAACAATCGGGGGACACATACACCGGGGAGCTGTTTTTT. It codes for CASKQSGDTYTGELFF.

The chain joins TRBV19 to TRBJ2-7; D unresolved. This CDR3 is 15 amino acids long. With 4 bases removed from V and 2 bases from J, the gap between germline ends came to 15 bases. Germline CDR1 reads LNHDA; CDR2 reads SQIVND (reference sequence). The CDR3 DNA is TGTGCCAGTAGTAATAATTCAGGTGCAACCTACGAGCAGTACTTC. Its protein product is CASSNNSGATYEQYF.